One TCR beta chain is described in this entry. Its matching antigen is unknown. The PCR had 60 Vbeta and 13 Jbeta primers. Repertoires were generated with immunoSEQ multiplex PCR, while TCRdb's copy carries only in-frame clones and drops some. Recorded for this sample: 49,000 or so clones. This sample is part of a study of cytomegalovirus exposure and HLA in healthy donors. Points from the study as a whole: The majority of CMV-associated TCR beta chains were reported as apparently HLA-restricted in a later analysis. According to an earlier analysis, most TCR beta V segments yielded productive rearrangements about 90% or about 30% of the time.

The CDR3 has 15 residues. Germline CDR1 SGHDT, CDR2 YYEEEE. V was trimmed by 4 bases and J by 11 bases, leaving 24 bases between them. Specimen: PBMCs. The sequence was obtained from a man in his forties in good health and CMV-seropositive. This chain links TRBV5-6 with TRBJ2-5; D is possibly TRBD2 (5 bases). This CDR3 is CASSKDGLTLGEQYF. In DNA, the CDR3 is TGTGCCAGCAGCAAGGACGGCCTCACATTGGGAGAGCAGTACTTC. The whole variable domain, filled in from reference TRBV5-6 and TRBJ2-5, reads DAGVTQSPTHLIKTRGQQVTLRCSPKSGHDTVSWYQQALGQGPQFIFQYYEEEERQRGNFPDRFSGHQFPNYSSELNVNALLLGDSALYLCASSKDGLTLGEQYFGPGTRLLVL.